This TCR beta chain stems from a study of molecular identifiers for immune sequencing clone quantification. Each CDR3 protein gets one entry after TCRdb re-called the PCR reads with MiXCR. In the table there are over 550,000 distinct CDR3 sequences, around 25% of which are singletons. Sorting defined naive CD8 T cells as CD8+CD4-CCR7+CD45RA+. A few counts support this clonotype. Between the trimmed V and J ends, which lost 9 bases and 7 bases, there was a span of 11 bases. The CDR3 contains 11 residues. In germline, CDR1 is KGHDR, CDR2 SFDVKD. The sequencing sample was made of naive CD8+ T cells from blood, with Jurkat cell RNA spiked in. Described subset: FACS-sorted CD8+CD4-CCR7+CD45RA+ naive T cells. V is TRBV24-1 and J is TRBJ1-1; unclear D gene. This receptor was identified in a human donor in good health. Some libraries in this study had Jurkat cell RNA spiked in. As DNA, the CDR3 is TGTGCCACCGATGACGGAGTTGAAGCTTTCTTT. Translating it yields CATDDGVEAFF.